This T cell receptor (beta chain) was observed in a study of T cells in Graves' hyperthyroidism and ophthalmopathy. As concerns this clonotype: Its antigen is still unknown.

Amplification of TCR beta CDR3 regions was performed using RNA transcripts as template. RT-PCR in the first round (using the HTBI primer set) targeted the TCR CDR3. TCRdb used MiXCR to reprocess the multiplex PCR reads, holding one entry per CDR3 protein. The sample comprises 500,000 to 700,000 distinct CDR3 sequences, around 15% of which are singletons, and about 18% rests with the top ten. CDR3 size: 13 residues. Trimming left V 4 bases short and J 5 bases short, with 13 bases between. Germline CDR1 SGHRS, CDR2 YFSETQ. Findings and caveats of the study: Most thyroid clonotypes with frequency above 0.001 were detected in blood.

With a duration under 2 months, the hyperthyroidism was newly diagnosed in patients aged 18 to 65. Clinical symptoms, serum thyroxine, TRAb, thyroid ultrasound and orbital computed tomography established diagnosis. The receptor was derived from a young woman with Graves' hyperthyroidism. The sample was blood. This chain uses TRBV5-1 with TRBJ2-7, with D possibly being TRBD1 (5 bases). The CDR3 reads CASSLQGLNEQYF. Here the CDR3 DNA reads TGCGCCAGCAGCCTTCAGGGTCTCAACGAGCAGTACTTC.